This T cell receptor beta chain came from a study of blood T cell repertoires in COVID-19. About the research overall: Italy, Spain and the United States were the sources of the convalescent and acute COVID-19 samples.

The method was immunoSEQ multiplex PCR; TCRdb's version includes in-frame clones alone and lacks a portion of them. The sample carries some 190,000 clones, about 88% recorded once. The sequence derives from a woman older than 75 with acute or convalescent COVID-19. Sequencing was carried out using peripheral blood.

CDR3 sequence: CASSQDQRSGFF. Here the CDR3 DNA reads TGTGCCAGCAGCCAAGATCAGCGTTCTGGTTTCTTT. This chain links TRBV3-1 (or the pseudogene TRBV3-2) with TRBJ1-1, with D unresolved. V lost 0 bases and J 13 bases, leaving 12 bases between the germline ends. This CDR3 region has 12 residues. Germline V gives CDR1 LGHDT, CDR2 YNNKEL (reference sequence).